This passage covers 24 T cell receptor beta chains from one sample sequenced in a study of cytomegalovirus exposure and HLA in healthy donors. The PCR ran on 60 Vbeta and 13 Jbeta primers. Using immunoSEQ multiplex PCR, the repertoire was profiled, and TCRdb retains in-frame clones only, with some absent. Of 77,000 or so clones listed, approximately 71% are singletons. Input material: PBMCs. These receptors all stem from a woman aged 40 to 50 in good health and CMV-seronegative.

The rearrangement links TRBV5-4 to TRBJ2-4, with 10 bases aligning to TRBD1. The V segment lost 6 bases and the J segment 5 bases; nucleotides outside the gene matches: 14. The CDR3 totals 17 residues. The germline V gene encodes CDR1 SGHNT and CDR2 YYREEE (reference sequence). The CDR3, as DNA: TGTGCCAGCACCAGTGGAGGGACAGGGGTGACTCAAAACATTCAGTACTTC. Amino acid sequence: CASTSGGTGVTQNIQYF.

V is TRBV29-1 and J is TRBJ2-7; D possibly corresponds to TRBD1 (5 bases). The length of the CDR3 is 13 residues. Germline V gene lookup returns CDR1 SQVTM and CDR2 ANQGSEA. V dropped 7 bases and J dropped 6 bases, with 19 bases sitting between them. CDR3 protein: CSAAQGFPSEQYF. The CDR3 DNA sequence: TGCAGCGCCGCTCAGGGTTTCCCTTCCGAGCAGTACTTC.

The gene calls are TRBV5-4 and TRBJ2-7; D may be TRBD2 (6 bases). Germline CDR1 is SGHNT and CDR2 is YYREEE (reference sequence). The germline V and J ends were trimmed by 0 bases and 2 bases, with 12 bases remaining between them. The length of the CDR3 is 15 residues. CDR3 loop: CASSLEGSGPYEQYF. In DNA, the CDR3 is TGTGCCAGCAGCTTGGAGGGGAGCGGGCCCTACGAGCAGTACTTC.

The chain employs TRBV9 and TRBJ2-3, with 10 positions matching TRBD2. Germline V lookup: CDR1 SGDLS, CDR2 YYNGEE. Unmatched junction bases numbered 6, after V lost 2 bases and J lost 3 bases. The CDR3 is 16 amino acids. This CDR3 is CASSVPSGGATDTQYF. CDR3 nucleotides: TGTGCCAGCAGCGTCCCGAGCGGGGGGGCAACAGATACGCAGTATTTT.

This sequence joins TRBV11-2 and TRBJ2-7; the D is unclear. The germline V and J ends were trimmed by 1 base and 3 bases, with 13 bases remaining between them. Germline CDR1 is SGHAT and CDR2 is FQNNGV. CDR3 length equals 15 residues. CDR3: CASSLVPGSIYEQYF. Here the CDR3 DNA reads TGTGCCAGCAGCTTAGTTCCTGGCTCCATCTACGAGCAGTACTTC.

This clone was observed once. This chain joins TRBV27 and TRBJ1-1; D ambiguous. The CDR3 runs to 15 residues. The germline CDR1 and CDR2 sequences are MNHEY and SMNVEV (reference sequence). Trimming took off 4 bases at V and 0 bases at J, with 12 bases between the two ends. DNA for the CDR3: TGTGCCAGCAGTTCCCGGGAGGACCTGAACACTGAAGCTTTCTTT. Translated: CASSSREDLNTEAFF.

The V call is TRBV27, the J call TRBJ1-6, with TRBD1 identical over 8 bases. Germline lookup yields CDR1 MNHEY and CDR2 SMNVEV (reference sequence). The CDR3 length is 16 residues. V lost 0 bases to trimming and J lost 6 bases; unmatched junction nucleotides: 4. CDR3 sequence reads: CASSLSRQGSNSPLHF. In DNA, the CDR3 is TGTGCCAGCAGTTTATCCCGACAGGGGAGTAATTCACCCCTCCACTTT.

For the CDR3, the DNA is TGTGCCTGGTACTTGCGGGACTCCACAGATACGCAGTATTTT. Its protein product is CAWYLRDSTDTQYF. The chain carries TRBV30 and TRBJ2-3; maybe TRBD2 (6 bases). The CDR3 consists of 14 residues. The V gene's germline CDR1 is GTSNPN and CDR2 SVGIG (reference sequence). Trimming shortened V by 5 bases and J by 2 bases, and 14 bases separated the two germline ends.

J is TRBJ1-5 and V is TRBV27, with D possibly being TRBD1 (5 bases). V was trimmed by 5 bases and J by 0 bases, leaving 11 bases between them. This CDR3 is built from 15 residues. Germline V gene lookup returns CDR1 MNHEY and CDR2 SMNVEV (reference sequence). The CDR3 here is CASSPDSYSNQPQHF. In DNA, the CDR3 is TGTGCCAGCAGTCCCGACAGCTATAGCAATCAGCCCCAGCATTTT.

The V call is TRBV7-9, the J call TRBJ2-7, with 10 nucleotides matching TRBD1. The CDR3 runs 13 residues. CDR1 and CDR2 (germline): SEHNR, FQNEAQ (reference sequence). The V segment lost 5 bases and the J segment 6 bases; nucleotides outside the gene matches: 4. This chain's CDR3 is CASSDRGLFEQYF. CDR3 in DNA: TGTGCCAGCAGCGACAGGGGGCTTTTCGAGCAGTACTTC. The whole variable domain, filled in from reference TRBV7-9 and TRBJ2-7, reads DTGVSQNPRHKITKRGQNVTFRCDPISEHNRLYWYRQTLGQGPEFLTYFQNEAQLEKSRLLSDRFSAERPKGSFSTLEIQRTEQGDSAMYLCASSDRGLFEQYFGPGTRLTVT.

The rearrangement joins TRBV27 to TRBJ2-7, with TRBD1 matching 10 bases. Trimming cost V 8 bases and J 6 bases; bases outside gene matches: 7. Germline assignment: CDR1 MNHEY and CDR2 SMNVEV (reference sequence). The CDR3 contains 13 residues. CDR3 loop: CASAGTGAGEQYF. The CDR3 DNA sequence: TGTGCCAGCGCCGGGACAGGGGCCGGCGAGCAGTACTTC.

The chain couples TRBV19 to TRBJ1-2; D remains ambiguous. The V end lost 7 bases, the J end lost 2 bases, and 14 bases lay between the germline ends. Germline CDR1 is LNHDA and CDR2 is SQIVND (reference sequence). The length of the CDR3 is 14 residues. The CDR3 DNA follows: TGTGCCAGTACCCAAAGACCGACAAACTATGGCTACACCTTC. It encodes CASTQRPTNYGYTF. Variable domain in full (rest from reference TRBV19 and TRBJ1-2): DGGITQSPKYLFRKEGQNVTLSCEQNLNHDAMYWYRQDPGQGLRLIYYSQIVNDFQKGDIAEGYSVSREKKESFPLTVTSAQKNPTAFYLCASTQRPTNYGYTFGSGTRLTVV.

The rearrangement joins TRBV10-3 to TRBJ2-2; D perhaps matches TRBD1 (5 bases). The CDR3 extends over 14 amino acids. In germline, CDR1 is ENHRY, CDR2 SYGVKD. The ends were cut back, 6 bases at V and 2 bases at J, with 10 bases in the middle. The CDR3 bases are TGTGCCATCAGATACGACAGCAACACCGGGGAGCTGTTTTTT. Protein: CAIRYDSNTGELFF.

V gene TRBV14 combines with J gene TRBJ2-5, with 8 bases matching TRBD1. The V gene end was trimmed by 7 bases and the J gene end by 5 bases; junction bases not matched to a gene: 15. CDR3 length: 16 residues. From germline, CDR1 is SGHDN and CDR2 FVKESK. Here the CDR3 reads CASISPWSGGVETQYF. CDR3 bases: TGTGCCAGCATCTCCCCGTGGTCAGGGGGCGTTGAGACCCAGTACTTC.

The chain employs TRBV10-2 and TRBJ2-5, with D perhaps matching TRBD2 (7 bases). Trimming took off 6 bases at V and 2 bases at J, with 16 bases between the two ends. CDR1 and CDR2 (germline): WSHSY, SAAADI. This CDR3 has 15 amino acids. The CDR3 sequence: CASSGGGGAQETQYF. The DNA for the CDR3 is TGCGCCAGCAGCGGGGGCGGGGGCGCACAAGAGACCCAGTACTTC.

The chain links TRBV4-1 to TRBJ2-2, with 10 bases fitting TRBD2. J was trimmed by 6 bases and V by 4 bases; bases with no gene match: 8. From germline, CDR1 is MGHRA and CDR2 YSYEKL. The CDR3 spans 16 residues. The CDR3 coding sequence is TGCGCCAGCAGCCTCAGAGCGGGAGGGCACTCCGGGGAGCTGTTTTTT. As protein: CASSLRAGGHSGELFF.

This rearrangement joins TRBV10-3 to TRBJ2-7, with 12 bases that match TRBD2. CDR3 length equals 15 residues. Germline loops: CDR1 ENHRY, CDR2 SYGVKD. J lost 2 bases, V lost 4 bases, and 3 bases had no gene match. CDR3: CAISGLAGETYEQYF. CDR3 sequence (DNA): TGTGCCATCAGTGGACTAGCGGGGGAGACCTACGAGCAGTACTTC.

This rearrangement joins TRBV4-3 to TRBJ2-3; 10 nucleotides line up with TRBD2. CDR3 length: 16 amino acids. Germline loops: CDR1 LGHNA, CDR2 YSLEER. Germline trimming cut 1 base from V and 3 bases from J; bases unmatched to any gene: 4. The chain's CDR3 is CASSQGLAGVTDTQYF. The CDR3 DNA reads TGCGCCAGCAGCCAAGGCCTAGCGGGAGTAACAGATACGCAGTATTTT.

J is TRBJ1-1 and V is TRBV2; D might be TRBD1 (5 bases). The V gene lost 5 bases and the J gene lost 0 bases, with 16 bases spanning the gap. Germline V gene sequence: CDR1 SNHLY, CDR2 FYNNEI. The CDR3 has 16 residues. The CDR3 reads CASSKTVASLNTEAFF. The CDR3 DNA is TGTGCCAGCAGTAAGACAGTCGCCTCACTGAACACTGAAGCTTTCTTT.

V and J are TRBV5-1 and TRBJ2-5; the match to TRBD2 covers 10 bases. Germline CDR1 and CDR2: SGHRS and YFSETQ. Trimming removed 2 bases from V and 3 bases from J; junction bases left unmatched: 1. The CDR3 loop spans 14 amino acids. The CDR3 nucleotides are TGCGCCAGCAGCTTAGCGGGAGGGAAAGAGACCCAGTACTTC. Encoded protein: CASSLAGGKETQYF.

The chain couples TRBV18 to TRBJ2-5; the D is unclear. TRBJ2-7 matches the DNA end more closely, so the J call is doubtful. Per the germline V gene, CDR1 is KGHSH and CDR2 is LQKENI. The CDR3 covers 17 residues. CDR3 sequence reads: CASSPEASAPFSYEQYF. In DNA form, the CDR3 reads TGTGCCAGCTCACCAGAAGCGTCAGCACCCTTTTCCTACGAGCAGTACTTC.

This clone was recorded once. The chain combines TRBV7-3 with TRBJ2-3, with unresolved D. This CDR3 has 12 residues. Germline V CDR1 and CDR2: SGHTA, FQGTGA. V gave up 5 bases and J gave up 6 bases, with 9 bases separating them. The CDR3 spells CASSPTGDTQYF. CDR3 nucleotides: TGTGCCAGCAGCCCCACCGGGGATACGCAGTATTTT. Using reference TRBV7-3 and TRBJ2-3 for the parts outside the CDR3, the full variable domain is GAGVSQTPSNKVTEKGKYVELRCDPISGHTALYWYRQSLGQGPEFLIYFQGTGAADDSGLPNDRFFAVRPEGSVSTLKIQRTERGDSAVYLCASSPTGDTQYFGPGTRLTVL.

This sequence joins TRBV27 and TRBJ1-1; the match to TRBD1 covers 7 bases. Trimming took 3 bases from V and 4 from J; bases not matched to a gene: 11. This CDR3 comprises 16 residues. CDR1 and CDR2 from the germline V gene are MNHEY and SMNVEV (reference sequence). CDR3 protein: CASSLWLEGGGTEAFF. CDR3 DNA: TGTGCCAGCAGTTTGTGGTTGGAAGGGGGCGGCACTGAAGCTTTCTTT.

Note on this clone: The sample contains more than one DNA sequence encoding this CDR3. CDR3 sequence: CASTKDTPNTGELFF. CDR3 nucleotide sequence: TGTGCCAGCACCAAGGACACCCCGAACACCGGGGAGCTGTTTTTT. The rearrangement uses TRBV6-6 and TRBJ2-2; tentatively, D is TRBD1 (5 bases). Germline loops: CDR1 MNHNY, CDR2 SVGAGI (reference sequence). The CDR3 runs to 15 residues. Between the trimmed V and J ends, which lost 7 bases and 0 bases, there was a span of 12 bases.